This T cell receptor (beta chain) stems from a study of cytomegalovirus exposure and HLA in healthy donors. About the research overall: A subsequent analysis stated that the roughly 130 validation repertoires were run on the same platform as the 550 to 750 first-cohort repertoires.

Study observations and caveats: According to the study, around 180 TCR beta chains were cytomegalovirus-associated. According to a subsequent analysis, TCR clusters from the first cohort were inclined to appear together in the 110 or so validation repertoires.

Concerning this clone: What it binds is not known.

Germline V gene sequence: CDR1 MGHRA, CDR2 YSYEKL. V lost 0 bases and J 3 bases, leaving 15 bases between the germline ends. The length of the CDR3 is 17 residues. Clones were read by immunoSEQ multiplex PCR, and TCRdb kept only the in-frame ones, dropping some. The top ten hold 1.2% to 1.5% of the sample, which has 55,000 to 75,000 clones, approximately 94% seen once. The chain is built from TRBV4-1 and TRBJ1-3; tentatively, D is TRBD1 (5 bases). The sequencing input was PBMCs. The TCR was taken from a man between 18 and 35 years old in good health and CMV-seropositive. The CDR3 nucleotides read TGCGCCAGCAGCCAAGATGGTTTAGGGGATTATGGAAACACCATATATTTT. Its protein is CASSQDGLGDYGNTIYF.